This TCR beta chain was captured by sequencing in a study of cytomegalovirus exposure and HLA in healthy donors. Some clones are missing from TCRdb's copy, which holds only in-frame ones; the method was immunoSEQ multiplex PCR. The data contain some 210,000 clones, around 87% of them singletons. Trimming left V 7 bases short and J 2 bases short, with 13 bases between. The CDR3 has 14 residues. Germline loops: CDR1 MNHNY, CDR2 SVGAGI (reference sequence). This receptor was obtained from a woman between 18 and 30 years old in good health and CMV-seropositive. This sequence joins TRBV6-6 and TRBJ2-3; D possibly corresponds to TRBD1 (5 bases). The sample was PBMCs. CDR3 protein: CASKEKGNTDTQYF. The CDR3 DNA sequence: TGTGCCAGCAAGGAGAAGGGGAACACAGATACGCAGTATTTT.